The 10 T cell receptor beta chains below come from one sample, sequenced in a study of blood T cell repertoires in COVID-19. Some clones are missing from TCRdb's copy, which holds only in-frame ones; the method was immunoSEQ multiplex PCR. The table includes about 86,000 clones, approximately 80% detected once. Sample: peripheral blood. Receptor source: a woman over 75 with active or convalescent COVID-19.

V is TRBV2 and J is TRBJ2-2, with D perhaps matching TRBD1 (6 bases). V was shortened by 6 bases and J by 0 bases, with 8 bases between the two germline ends. Germline V lookup: CDR1 SNHLY, CDR2 FYNNEI. The CDR3 totals 14 residues. The CDR3 is CASRGAPNTGELFF. The CDR3 nucleotides read TGTGCCAGCAGGGGGGCTCCGAACACCGGGGAGCTGTTTTTT.

The chain employs TRBV5-5 and TRBJ1-5; 8 bases line up with TRBD1. The length of the CDR3 is 15 residues. Germline CDR1 is SGHKS and CDR2 is YYEKEE (reference sequence). After removal of 2 bases from V and 3 bases from J, the junction contained 4 bases not matched to a gene. The CDR3 here is CASSFQGAYNQPQHF. The DNA of the CDR3 is TGTGCCAGCAGCTTCCAGGGGGCCTACAATCAGCCCCAGCATTTT.

This rearrangement joins TRBV6-4 to TRBJ1-5; TRBD1 agrees at 8 bases. The CDR3 consists of 17 residues. Losses at the gene ends were 9 bases for V and 0 bases for J; bases not matched to a gene: 13. Germline values: CDR1 MRHNA, CDR2 SNTAGT. CDR3 protein: CASNRQGTSYSNQPQHF. The CDR3 region has the DNA TGTGCCAGTAACCGACAGGGGACGAGCTATAGCAATCAGCCCCAGCATTTT.

The chain couples TRBV9 to TRBJ1-4; D uncertain. V lost 0 bases, J lost 4 bases, and 13 bases lay in between. The CDR3 contains 16 residues. Germline lookup yields CDR1 SGDLS and CDR2 YYNGEE. CDR3 in DNA: TGTGCCAGCAGCGTAGGGGCGGGTAACCGTAATGAAAAACTGTTTTTT. This codes for CASSVGAGNRNEKLFF.

The rearrangement links TRBV5-1 to TRBJ2-1, with 8 bases that match TRBD1. The CDR3 runs 15 residues. The germline V gene has CDR1 SGHRS and CDR2 YFSETQ. The ends lost 0 bases at V and 5 bases at J; junction bases unmatched: 4. The CDR3 protein is CASSLGQGADNEQFF. For the CDR3, the DNA is TGCGCCAGCAGCTTGGGGCAGGGGGCTGACAATGAGCAGTTCTTC.

V and J are TRBV27 and TRBJ2-1; 8 positions match TRBD2. J was trimmed by 3 bases and V by 5 bases; bases with no gene match: 9. Germline V gene sequence: CDR1 MNHEY, CDR2 SMNVEV (reference sequence). The CDR3 has 16 amino acids. CDR3 nucleotides: TGTGCCAGCAGTCTCAGTTCTAGCGGGTACTACAATGAGCAGTTCTTC. This translates into CASSLSSSGYYNEQFF.

The chain is built from TRBV19 and TRBJ1-1; 8 bases line up with TRBD1. Germline values: CDR1 LNHDA, CDR2 SQIVND (reference sequence). J gave up 6 bases and V 6 bases, and 6 bases lay outside the gene matches. This CDR3 is built from 13 residues. Here the CDR3 DNA reads TGTGCCAGTAGGCTAGGACAGGGCGCTGAAGCTTTCTTT. Amino acid sequence: CASRLGQGAEAFF.

The chain combines TRBV12-3 or TRBV12-4 with TRBJ1-1, with D perhaps matching TRBD1 (6 bases). Trimming pared 5 bases from V and 5 bases from J, leaving 9 bases between. The CDR3 is made up of 12 amino acids. CDR3 in amino acids: CASSRGTTEAFF. CDR3 sequence (DNA): TGTGCCAGCAGTCGAGGGACAACTGAAGCTTTCTTT.

The chain is built from TRBV5-5 and TRBJ1-4; a possible D gene is TRBD1 (5 bases). CDR1 SGHKS and CDR2 YYEKEE come from the germline V gene (reference sequence). With 4 bases removed from V and 3 bases from J, the gap between germline ends came to 16 bases. This CDR3 is built from 16 residues. CDR3 sequence reads: CASSHTKTVSNEKLFF. Written as DNA, the CDR3 is TGTGCCAGCAGCCATACTAAGACAGTTTCTAATGAAAAACTGTTTTTT.

The V gene is TRBV19, the J gene TRBJ2-2; TRBD2 might be the D (5 bases). The V gene's germline CDR1 is LNHDA and CDR2 SQIVND (reference sequence). Between the trimmed V and J ends, which lost 1 base and 2 bases, there was a span of 8 bases. The CDR3 consists of 15 residues. The CDR3 coding sequence is TGTGCCAGTAGTATAGGGCGGGCTAACACCGGGGAGCTGTTTTTT. As protein: CASSIGRANTGELFF.